Below are 3 T cell receptor beta chains sequenced from a single sample in a study of T cell changes during pregnancy in multiple sclerosis. Produced via immunoSEQ multiplex PCR; TCRdb's table is partial and in-frame only. Seen here are 35,000 to 45,000 clones, approximately 89% observed once, and the top ten hold roughly 0.78%. Sequences were derived from CD4+ T cells from peripheral blood mononuclear cells, sampled after pregnancy. All receptors come from a female donor in good health, enrolled as a control in a pregnancy study.

This sequence joins TRBV7-8 and TRBJ1-5; D is perhaps TRBD1 (5 bases). CDR3 length equals 15 residues. The germline gives CDR1 SGHVS, CDR2 FQNEAQ. The V end was cut by 5 bases, the J end by 0 bases, with 11 bases between. Written as DNA, the CDR3 is TGTGCCAGCAGCCCATCCAGGGTTAGCAATCAGCCCCAGCATTTT. Amino acids: CASSPSRVSNQPQHF.

The chain links TRBV23-1 to TRBJ2-7; 9 positions agree with TRBD1. TRBV23-1 is annotated as an ORF whose role is uncertain. CDR3 length: 17 amino acids. Trimming cost V 1 base and J 2 bases; bases outside gene matches: 9. CDR3 sequence reads: CASSQLSGGQGTYEQYF. Here the CDR3 DNA reads TGCGCCAGCAGTCAATTAAGTGGAGGACAGGGGACCTACGAGCAGTACTTC.

This clone was detected only once. The gene calls are TRBV2 and TRBJ2-7, with 10 bases aligning to TRBD1. The junction had 8 bases not matched to a gene; V was cut back by 5 bases and J by 4 bases. The germline V gene encodes CDR1 SNHLY and CDR2 FYNNEI. This CDR3 has 15 amino acids. The CDR3 DNA follows: TGTGCCAGCAGTCAGGGACAGGGGCTAGGATACGAGCAGTACTTC. Translated, it gives CASSQGQGLGYEQYF.